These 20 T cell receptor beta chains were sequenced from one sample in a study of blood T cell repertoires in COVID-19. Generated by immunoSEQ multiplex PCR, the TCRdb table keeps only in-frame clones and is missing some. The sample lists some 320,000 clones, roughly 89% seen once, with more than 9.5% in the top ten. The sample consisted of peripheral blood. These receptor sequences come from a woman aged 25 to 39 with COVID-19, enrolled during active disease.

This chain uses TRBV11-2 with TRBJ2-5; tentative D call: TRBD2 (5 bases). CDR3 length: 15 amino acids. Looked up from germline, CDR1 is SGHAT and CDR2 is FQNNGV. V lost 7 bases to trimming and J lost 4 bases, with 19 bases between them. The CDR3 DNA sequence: TGTGCCAGCATCGACCCGAGACGGGGTAGAGAGACCCAGTACTTC. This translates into CASIDPRRGRETQYF.

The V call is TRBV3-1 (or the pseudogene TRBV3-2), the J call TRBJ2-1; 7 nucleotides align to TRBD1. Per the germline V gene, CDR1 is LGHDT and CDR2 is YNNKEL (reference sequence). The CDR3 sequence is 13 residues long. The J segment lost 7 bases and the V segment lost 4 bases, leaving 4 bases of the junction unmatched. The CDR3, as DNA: TGTGCCAGCAGCCCGGACAGGCTGAATGAGCAGTTCTTC. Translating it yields CASSPDRLNEQFF.

The CDR3 coding sequence is TGTGCCAGCAGTGTCCCCGGGACAGGGGCCTACGAGCAGTACTTC. Its translation: CASSVPGTGAYEQYF. V usage is TRBV28 and J usage is TRBJ2-7; 10 positions match TRBD1. The CDR3 length is 15 residues. CDR1 is MDHEN and CDR2 is SYDVKM in the germline V gene. The trim removed 5 bases at V and 2 bases at J, leaving 6 bases unmatched.

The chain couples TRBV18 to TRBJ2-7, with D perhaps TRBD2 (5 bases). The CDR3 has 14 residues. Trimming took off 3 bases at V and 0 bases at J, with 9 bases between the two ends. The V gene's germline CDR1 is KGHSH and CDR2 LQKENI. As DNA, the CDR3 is TGTGCCAGCTCACCCGGGGTCAACTCCTACGAGCAGTACTTC. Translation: CASSPGVNSYEQYF. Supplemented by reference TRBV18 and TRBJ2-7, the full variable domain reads NAGVMQNPRHLVRRRGQEARLRCSPMKGHSHVYWYRQLPEEGLKFMVYLQKENIIDESGMPKERFSAEFPKEGPSILRIQQVVRGDSAAYFCASSPGVNSYEQYFGPGTRLTVT.

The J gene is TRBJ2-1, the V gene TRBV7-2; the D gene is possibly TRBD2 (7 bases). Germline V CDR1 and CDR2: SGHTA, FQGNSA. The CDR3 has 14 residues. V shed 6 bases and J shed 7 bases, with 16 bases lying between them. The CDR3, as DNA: TGTGCCAGCAGTAGAGGGGGGGGGCGTAATGAGCAGTTCTTC. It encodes CASSRGGGRNEQFF.

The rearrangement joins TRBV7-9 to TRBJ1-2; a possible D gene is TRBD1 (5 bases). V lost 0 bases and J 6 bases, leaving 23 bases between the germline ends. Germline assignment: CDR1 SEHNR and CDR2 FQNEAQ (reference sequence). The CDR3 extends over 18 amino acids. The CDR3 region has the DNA TGTGCCAGCAGCTTAGCATGGGCAGGTTTCGTGTCGGACAATGGCTACACCTTC. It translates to CASSLAWAGFVSDNGYTF.

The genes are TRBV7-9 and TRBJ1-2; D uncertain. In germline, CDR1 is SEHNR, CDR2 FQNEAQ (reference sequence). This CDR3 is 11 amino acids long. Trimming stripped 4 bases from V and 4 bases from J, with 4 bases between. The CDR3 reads CASSSGYGYTF. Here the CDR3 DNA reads TGTGCCAGCAGCTCCGGCTATGGCTACACCTTC.

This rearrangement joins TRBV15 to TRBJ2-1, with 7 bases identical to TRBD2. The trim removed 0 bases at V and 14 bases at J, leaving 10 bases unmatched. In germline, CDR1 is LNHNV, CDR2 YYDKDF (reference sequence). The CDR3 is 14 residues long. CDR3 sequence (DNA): TGTGCCACCAGCAGAGATTATAGACCCCGGGGGGAGTTCTTC. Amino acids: CATSRDYRPRGEFF.

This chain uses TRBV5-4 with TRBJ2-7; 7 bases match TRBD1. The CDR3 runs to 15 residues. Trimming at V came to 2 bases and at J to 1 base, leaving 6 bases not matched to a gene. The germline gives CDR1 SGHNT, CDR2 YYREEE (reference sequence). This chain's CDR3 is CASSLRRDSSYEQYF. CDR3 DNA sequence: TGTGCCAGCAGCTTACGCCGGGACAGTTCCTACGAGCAGTACTTC.

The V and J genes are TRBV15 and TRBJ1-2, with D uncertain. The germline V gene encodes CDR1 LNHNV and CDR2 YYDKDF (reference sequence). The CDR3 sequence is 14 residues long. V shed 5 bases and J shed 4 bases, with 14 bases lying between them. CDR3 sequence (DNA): TGTGCCACCAGCCCGGGAGGGTCAGCCTATGGCTACACCTTC. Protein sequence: CATSPGGSAYGYTF. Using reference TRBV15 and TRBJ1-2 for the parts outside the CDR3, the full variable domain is DAMVIQNPRYQVTQFGKPVTLSCSQTLNHNVMYWYQQKSSQAPKLLFHYYDKDFNNEADTPDNFQSRRPNTSFCFLDIRSPGLGDTAMYLCATSPGGSAYGYTFGSGTRLTVV.

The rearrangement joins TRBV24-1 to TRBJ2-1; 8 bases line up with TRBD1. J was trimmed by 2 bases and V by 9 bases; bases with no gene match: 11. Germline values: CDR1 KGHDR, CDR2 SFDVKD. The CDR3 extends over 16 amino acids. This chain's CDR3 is CATAGGRVSPYNEQFF. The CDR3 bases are TGTGCCACCGCAGGGGGCAGGGTTTCCCCCTACAATGAGCAGTTCTTC.

The CDR3 nucleotides are TGTGCCAGCAGCTCATTAGCGGGGGGGGAGCAGTTCTTC. Encoded protein: CASSSLAGGEQFF. The V gene is TRBV7-6, the J gene TRBJ2-1; 11 nucleotides match TRBD2. The germline CDR1 and CDR2 sequences are SGHVS and FNYEAQ. The CDR3 is 13 residues long. The V and J ends lost 4 bases and 10 bases, in that order; junction bases with no gene match: 3. Variable domain in full (rest from reference TRBV7-6 and TRBJ2-1): GAGVSQSPRYKVTKRGQDVALRCDPISGHVSLYWYRQALGQGPEFLTYFNYEAQQDKSGLPNDRFSAERPEGSISTLTIQRTEQRDSAMYRCASSSLAGGEQFFGPGTRLTVL.

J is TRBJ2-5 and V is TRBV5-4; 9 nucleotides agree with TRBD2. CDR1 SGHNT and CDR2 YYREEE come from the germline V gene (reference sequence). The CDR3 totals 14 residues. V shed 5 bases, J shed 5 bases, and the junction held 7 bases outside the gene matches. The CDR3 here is CASSYSGGKETQYF. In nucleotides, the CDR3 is TGTGCCAGCAGTTATAGCGGGGGTAAGGAGACCCAGTACTTC.

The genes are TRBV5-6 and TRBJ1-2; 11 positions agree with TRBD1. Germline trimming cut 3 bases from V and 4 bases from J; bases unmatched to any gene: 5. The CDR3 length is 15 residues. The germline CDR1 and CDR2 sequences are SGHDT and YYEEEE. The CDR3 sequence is CASSSRDRGGYGYTF. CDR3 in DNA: TGTGCCAGCAGCTCCCGGGACAGGGGGGGCTATGGCTACACCTTC. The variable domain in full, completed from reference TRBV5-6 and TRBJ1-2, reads DAGVTQSPTHLIKTRGQQVTLRCSPKSGHDTVSWYQQALGQGPQFIFQYYEEEERQRGNFPDRFSGHQFPNYSSELNVNALLLGDSALYLCASSSRDRGGYGYTFGSGTRLTVV.

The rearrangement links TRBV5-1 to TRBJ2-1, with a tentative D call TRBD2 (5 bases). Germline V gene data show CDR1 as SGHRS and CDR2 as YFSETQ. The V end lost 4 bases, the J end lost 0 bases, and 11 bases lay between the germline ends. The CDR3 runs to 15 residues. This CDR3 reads CASSVSGSSYNEQFF. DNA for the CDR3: TGCGCCAGCAGCGTCAGCGGTAGCTCCTACAATGAGCAGTTCTTC.

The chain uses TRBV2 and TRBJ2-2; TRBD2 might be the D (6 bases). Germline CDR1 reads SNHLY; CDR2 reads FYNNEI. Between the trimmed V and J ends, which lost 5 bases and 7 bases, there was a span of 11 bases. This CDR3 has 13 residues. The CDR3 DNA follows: TGTGCCAGCAGTCTGGAGGGTGTCGGGGAGCTGTTTTTT. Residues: CASSLEGVGELFF. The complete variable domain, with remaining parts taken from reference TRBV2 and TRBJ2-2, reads EPEVTQTPSHQVTQMGQEVILRCVPISNHLYFYWYRQILGQKVEFLVSFYNNEISEKSEIFDDQFSVERPDGSNFTLKIRSTKLEDSAMYFCASSLEGVGELFFGEGSRLTVL.

The DNA of the CDR3 is TGTGCCAGCAGTGATAGGGGGCGGAGGGCCAACGTCCTGACTTTC. Translated, it gives CASSDRGRRANVLTF. The V and J genes are TRBV2 and TRBJ2-6; 7 bases agree with TRBD1. V dropped 3 bases and J dropped 5; count of bases not matched to a gene: 4. CDR1 SNHLY and CDR2 FYNNEI come from the germline V gene. CDR3 length: 15 residues.

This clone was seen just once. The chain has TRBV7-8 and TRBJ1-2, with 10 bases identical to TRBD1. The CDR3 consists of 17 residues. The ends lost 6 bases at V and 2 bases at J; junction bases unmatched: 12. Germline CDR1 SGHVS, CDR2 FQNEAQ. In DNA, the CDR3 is TGTGCCAGCAGTCGTATCCCACCGGGACAGGGGAACTATGGCTACACCTTC. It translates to CASSRIPPGQGNYGYTF.

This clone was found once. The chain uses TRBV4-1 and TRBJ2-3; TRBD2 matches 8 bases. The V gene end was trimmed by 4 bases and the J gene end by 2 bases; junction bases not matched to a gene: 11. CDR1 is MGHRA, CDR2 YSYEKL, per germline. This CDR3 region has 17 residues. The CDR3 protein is CASSLGGGPGPTDTQYF. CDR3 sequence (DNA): TGCGCCAGCAGCCTAGGCGGGGGGCCCGGTCCCACAGATACGCAGTATTTT.

CDR3 protein: CASSQGQGFYEQYF. CDR3 coding DNA: TGTGCCAGCAGCCAAGGACAGGGCTTCTACGAGCAGTACTTC. This chain uses TRBV3-1 (or the pseudogene TRBV3-2) with TRBJ2-7, with 7 bases fitting TRBD1. J lost 3 bases, V lost 1 base, and 3 bases had no gene match. The CDR3 has 14 residues. The germline gives CDR1 LGHDT, CDR2 YNNKEL (reference sequence).